This T cell receptor (beta chain) was documented in a study of beta chain features in type 1 diabetes. General observations from the study: All four CD4+ subsets from Type 1 diabetes patients carried moderately but significantly shorter TCRB CDR3s. Compared to healthy donors, patients appeared to have naive, central memory and Treg TCRB repertoires that were more alike. Lower insertion and higher deletion counts appeared at VDJ junctions in type 1 diabetes patients.

CD4+ cells of the naive, central memory, regulatory and stem cell-like memory types were sorted via CD45RO/CCR7/CD25/CD127/CD95/CD27. This clone turned up a few times. What it binds is not known. Germline V lookup: CDR1 SGHRS, CDR2 YFSETQ. The CDR3 is made up of 13 amino acids. Trimming stripped 4 bases from V and 4 bases from J, with 11 bases between. Expressed TCRB transcripts were sequenced because the entire RNA isolate underwent reverse transcription. Sequenced by immunoSEQ multiplex PCR; TCRdb stores in-frame clones only, minus some. The data show around 310,000 clones, with 9.5% to 11% seen just once and over 0.015% held by the top ten.

V gene TRBV5-1 combines with J gene TRBJ1-1; D is unclear. The sequenced sample consisted of naive CD4+ T cells from blood. This TCR came from a woman aged 30 to 39 in good health. The CDR3 DNA is TGCGCCAGCAGCACGATCGGGAGCACTGAAGCTTTCTTT. Its protein product is CASSTIGSTEAFF.